The 24 T cell receptor beta chains reported below all come from one sample, sequenced in a study of T-cell reconstitution after alpha-beta-depleted transplantation in children. The authors prepared the TCRbeta library with unique molecular identifiers. One entry per CDR3 protein, called by TCRdb with MiXCR from the PCR reads. The table records some 350,000 distinct CDR3 sequences, about a sixth of them present only once. Sequencing was performed on PBMCs, mostly from graft donor cells, taken 360 days after TCRalphabeta/CD19-depleted stem cell transplant. These receptors were obtained from a male patient between 2 and 9 years old who had a stem cell transplant for acute lymphoblastic leukemia, so the T cells may come from the graft donor.

This clonotype has at least ten counts. V is TRBV12-3 or TRBV12-4 and J is TRBJ2-2; no clear D gene. V was clipped by 2 bases and J by 4 bases, with 5 bases between them. This CDR3 is 13 amino acids long. CDR3 protein: CASSLSVTGELFF. In nucleotides, the CDR3 is TGTGCCAGCAGTTTATCTGTCACCGGGGAGCTGTTTTTT.

This clonotype was counted at least ten times. The V call is TRBV19, the J call TRBJ2-3; 13 bases line up with TRBD2. This CDR3 region has 13 residues. Germline CDR1 LNHDA, CDR2 SQIVND (reference sequence). J lost 5 bases, V lost 11 bases, and 4 bases had no gene match. CDR3 residues: CASRLAGGDTQYF. The CDR3 nucleotides are TGTGCCTCCAGACTAGCGGGAGGAGATACGCAGTATTTT.

V gene TRBV11-2 combines with J gene TRBJ2-2; D gene unclear. Germline V gene sequence: CDR1 SGHAT, CDR2 FQNNGV. The V and J ends lost 7 bases and 0 bases respectively, with 12 bases between them. The CDR3 sequence is 15 residues long. CDR3 sequence (DNA): TGTGCCAGCACCAGGACGTTAGCGAACACCGGGGAGCTGTTTTTT. The encoded protein is CASTRTLANTGELFF. The variable domain in full, with the rest retrieved from reference TRBV11-2 and TRBJ2-2, is EAGVAQSPRYKIIEKRQSVAFWCNPISGHATLYWYQQILGQGPKLLIQFQNNGVVDDSQLPKDRFSAERLKGVDSTLKIQPAKLEDSAVYLCASTRTLANTGELFFGEGSRLTVL.

The chain is built from TRBV5-5 and TRBJ2-5; possible D gene TRBD2, 6 bases. Germline values: CDR1 SGHKS, CDR2 YYEKEE (reference sequence). Between the trimmed V and J ends, which lost 0 bases and 5 bases, there was a span of 14 bases. CDR3 length: 15 amino acids. The CDR3 reads CASSLARRAGETQYF. CDR3 DNA: TGTGCCAGCAGCTTGGCCCGGAGGGCCGGGGAGACCCAGTACTTC.

This chain connects TRBV7-8 to TRBJ2-4, with 11 bases that match TRBD2. CDR1 SGHVS and CDR2 FQNEAQ come from the germline V gene. V lost 3 bases and J lost 0; bases outside the gene matches: 7. CDR3 length: 18 amino acids. The DNA of the CDR3 is TGTGCCAGCAGCTTTATACTAGCGGGAGAGGTAGCCAAAAACATTCAGTACTTC. Translated, it gives CASSFILAGEVAKNIQYF.

This clonotype was counted a few times. The chain couples TRBV28 to TRBJ1-1, with unresolved D. This CDR3 comprises 12 residues. Per the germline V gene, CDR1 is MDHEN and CDR2 is SYDVKM. Trimming removed 3 bases at V and 2 bases at J, with 4 bases between. CDR3 coding DNA: TGTGCCAGCAGTTTTAGAAACACTGAAGCTTTCTTT. Protein sequence: CASSFRNTEAFF. Looking up the rest from reference TRBV28 and TRBJ1-1 gives the full variable domain: DVKVTQSSRYLVKRTGEKVFLECVQDMDHENMFWYRQDPGLGLRLIYFSYDVKMKEKGDIPEGYSVSREKKERFSLILESASTNQTSMYLCASSFRNTEAFFGQGTRLTVV.

The table lists this clonotype with a few counts. The chain has TRBV28 and TRBJ1-1; D call uncertain. The CDR3 extends over 11 amino acids. Germline CDR1 is MDHEN and CDR2 is SYDVKM. V lost 5 bases to trimming and J lost 4 bases, with 5 bases between them. This CDR3 is CASSRLTEAFF. CDR3 nucleotide sequence: TGTGCCAGCAGTCGCCTCACTGAAGCTTTCTTT. The variable domain in full, with the rest retrieved from reference TRBV28 and TRBJ1-1, is DVKVTQSSRYLVKRTGEKVFLECVQDMDHENMFWYRQDPGLGLRLIYFSYDVKMKEKGDIPEGYSVSREKKERFSLILESASTNQTSMYLCASSRLTEAFFGQGTRLTVV.

This clonotype was detected many times. The chain has TRBV4-1 and TRBJ1-4; D not certain. V was pared by 1 base and J by 8 bases, with 11 bases between. Per germline, CDR1 MGHRA and CDR2 YSYEKL. The CDR3 length is 14 residues. This chain's CDR3 is CASSQVGQREKLFF. The CDR3 DNA sequence: TGCGCCAGCAGCCAAGTTGGGCAGCGCGAAAAACTGTTTTTT.

This clonotype was detected ten times or more. The V and J genes are TRBV20-1 and TRBJ2-5, with a possible D match to TRBD1 (6 bases). This CDR3 has 12 residues. Trimming left V 2 bases short and J 3 bases short, with 7 bases between. Germline CDR1 is DFQATT and CDR2 is SNEGSKA (reference sequence). CDR3 protein: CSARQGKETQYF. The CDR3 nucleotides are TGCAGTGCTAGACAGGGGAAAGAGACCCAGTACTTC.

This clonotype came up many times. The V call is TRBV12-3 or TRBV12-4, the J call TRBJ2-1, with 12 bases identical to TRBD2. Germline trimming cut 3 bases from V and 8 bases from J; bases unmatched to any gene: 5. The CDR3 runs to 15 residues. CDR3 residues: CASSFLAGGPHEQFF. The CDR3 DNA reads TGTGCCAGCAGTTTCCTAGCGGGAGGGCCTCATGAGCAGTTCTTC.

This clonotype has more than one count but fewer than ten. V gene TRBV20-1 combines with J gene TRBJ2-3; D remains ambiguous. V dropped 3 bases and J dropped 1 base, with 11 bases sitting between them. In germline, CDR1 is DFQATT, CDR2 SNEGSKA (reference sequence). The CDR3 loop spans 14 amino acids. CDR3 region: CSARAIVGTDTQYF. As DNA, the CDR3 is TGCAGTGCTAGGGCTATAGTGGGCACAGATACGCAGTATTTT.

In its sample, this clonotype was seen a few times. The chain is built from TRBV7-2 and TRBJ2-1, with 7 bases lining up with TRBD2. With 5 bases clipped from V and 7 bases from J, the junction kept 11 bases outside the gene matches. The CDR3 runs 15 residues. CDR1 SGHTA and CDR2 FQGNSA come from the germline V gene. The DNA for the CDR3 is TGTGCCAGCAGCCGCCGCCGGGACTACCCTAATGAGCAGTTCTTC. It encodes CASSRRRDYPNEQFF.

J is TRBJ2-3 and V is TRBV7-2; TRBD2 aligns across 7 bases. The CDR3 has 15 amino acids. The J segment lost 3 bases and the V segment lost 1 base, leaving 4 bases of the junction unmatched. The germline V gene has CDR1 SGHTA and CDR2 FQGNSA. The CDR3 DNA is TGTGCCAGCAGCTTAGTGGCGCGGGGGACAGATACGCAGTATTTT. Protein sequence: CASSLVARGTDTQYF. Full variable domain (missing parts from reference TRBV7-2 and TRBJ2-3): GAGVSQSPSNKVTEKGKDVELRCDPISGHTALYWYRQSLGQGLEFLIYFQGNSAPDKSGLPSDRFSAERTGGSVSTLTIQRTQQEDSAVYLCASSLVARGTDTQYFGPGTRLTVL.

This clonotype was seen ten or more times. The genes are TRBV7-2 and TRBJ2-1, with D maybe TRBD2 (6 bases). V gave up 1 base and J gave up 1 base, with 8 bases separating them. Germline CDR1 and CDR2: SGHTA and FQGNSA. The CDR3 totals 15 residues. The CDR3 protein is CASSLGRGSYNEQFF. The CDR3 coding sequence is TGTGCCAGCAGCTTAGGGCGGGGTTCCTACAATGAGCAGTTCTTC.

The chain combines TRBV7-6 with TRBJ2-7; 9 bases align to TRBD2. The germline V gene encodes CDR1 SGHVS and CDR2 FNYEAQ. CDR3 length equals 17 residues. Unmatched junction bases numbered 14, after V lost 2 bases and J lost 6 bases. Written as DNA, the CDR3 is TGTGCCAGCAGCTTATTCTTAGAACTAGCGGGCCACGCCGAGCAGTACTTC. Encoded protein: CASSLFLELAGHAEQYF.

This clonotype came up a few times. This chain uses TRBV28 with TRBJ2-1; a possible D gene is TRBD2 (6 bases). CDR3 size: 16 residues. Trimming pared 3 bases from V and 1 base from J, leaving 13 bases between. CDR1 and CDR2 (germline): MDHEN, SYDVKM. DNA for the CDR3: TGTGCCAGCAGTTTTGCCAGCGGGTTATCCTACAATGAGCAGTTCTTC. Translated: CASSFASGLSYNEQFF. Full variable domain (outside the CDR3, taken from reference TRBV28 and TRBJ2-1): DVKVTQSSRYLVKRTGEKVFLECVQDMDHENMFWYRQDPGLGLRLIYFSYDVKMKEKGDIPEGYSVSREKKERFSLILESASTNQTSMYLCASSFASGLSYNEQFFGPGTRLTVL.

This clonotype showed up just a few times. The chain joins TRBV6-1 to TRBJ1-5; the D gene is possibly TRBD1 (5 bases). Trimming left V 5 bases short and J 7 bases short, with 15 bases between. Germline V gene lookup returns CDR1 MNHNS and CDR2 SASEGT. The CDR3 runs 14 residues. CDR3 region: CASSIAGFSQPQHF. The CDR3 DNA follows: TGTGCCAGCAGTATCGCAGGGTTCTCACAGCCCCAGCATTTT.

This clonotype was observed many times. The chain has TRBV12-3 or TRBV12-4 and TRBJ2-7; 8 bases are a match to TRBD2. CDR3 length equals 16 residues. The J segment lost 0 bases and the V segment lost 3 bases, leaving 7 bases of the junction unmatched. The CDR3 here is CASSFASGRASYEQYF. DNA of the CDR3: TGTGCCAGCAGTTTCGCGAGCGGGAGAGCCTCCTACGAGCAGTACTTC.

The V call is TRBV7-2, the J call TRBJ2-5; a weak D match, TRBD2 (6 bases). CDR3 length: 15 amino acids. CDR1 is SGHTA, CDR2 FQGNSA, per germline. The V end lost 5 bases, the J end lost 5 bases, and 18 bases lay between the germline ends. CDR3 in amino acids: CASSISGLRAETQYF. Here the CDR3 DNA reads TGTGCCAGCAGCATCTCGGGACTCCGGGCGGAGACCCAGTACTTC.

This clonotype has just a few counts. The genes are TRBV24-1 and TRBJ2-1; 11 bases agree with TRBD2. The V and J ends lost 3 bases and 4 bases, in that order; junction bases with no gene match: 4. Germline V gene lookup returns CDR1 KGHDR and CDR2 SFDVKD. CDR3 size: 16 residues. The CDR3 loop is CATSDALAGAYNEQFF. CDR3 in DNA: TGTGCCACCAGTGATGCACTAGCGGGAGCTTACAATGAGCAGTTCTTC.

This clonotype came up many times. The chain links TRBV20-1 to TRBJ2-5; 7 bases are a match to TRBD2. Germline V gives CDR1 DFQATT, CDR2 SNEGSKA (reference sequence). This CDR3 is built from 16 residues. V lost 0 bases, J lost 5 bases, and 12 bases stayed unmatched. Here the CDR3 DNA reads TGCAGTGCTAGAGATTGGGGAGCGGGAAAGAGGGAGACCCAGTACTTC. It specifies CSARDWGAGKRETQYF.

In its sample, this clonotype was seen a few times. The chain joins TRBV18 to TRBJ2-7; the D gene is possibly TRBD1 (6 bases). This CDR3 is 13 amino acids long. The ends were cut back, 3 bases at V and 5 bases at J, with 11 bases in the middle. Germline-derived CDR1 and CDR2 are KGHSH and LQKENI. CDR3 sequence (DNA): TGTGCCAGCTCACCCGACAGGTCGAACGAGCAGTACTTC. Its translation is CASSPDRSNEQYF.

This clonotype was seen only a few times. J is TRBJ2-5 and V is TRBV28; 7 nucleotides line up with TRBD1. Looked up from germline, CDR1 is MDHEN and CDR2 is SYDVKM. V gave up 6 bases and J gave up 9 bases; unmatched junction bases: 10. The CDR3 extends over 13 amino acids. In DNA form, the CDR3 reads TGTGCCAGCAGAGTAGGGGGCGCCGGGCCCCAGTACTTC. It translates to CASRVGGAGPQYF.

The V gene is TRBV21-1, the J gene TRBJ1-6. TRBV21-1 is described as a pseudogene. This CDR3 contains 14 residues. The CDR3 reads CASSIKGSYSPLHF. DNA of the CDR3: TGTGCCAGCAGCATCAAGGGTAGTTATTCACCCCTCCACTTT.